Sequencing of this T cell receptor (beta chain) was carried out in a study of T-cell reconstitution after alpha-beta-depleted transplantation in children. The CDR3 consists of 16 residues. The authors prepared the TCRbeta library with unique molecular identifiers. TCRdb redid the calling of the PCR reads with MiXCR, one entry per CDR3 protein. This repertoire shows around 600,000 distinct CDR3 sequences, 20% to 25% found once; its top ten account for roughly 15%. Study results and caveats: Fresh T-cell production supplied most of the T-cell counts and diversity seen one year after transplant. High day-60 TCRbeta diversity in some patients came from surviving recipient T cells and thymic progenitors. Roughly two months post-transplant, alpha-beta T cells reportedly originated from several hundred graft clones that had expanded.

This clonotype was counted between two and nine times. The antigen is unknown. This clonotype was obtained from a boy in the first two years of life who had a stem cell transplant for acute myeloid leukemia, so the T cells may come from the graft donor. The chain uses TRBV21-1 and TRBJ2-1; the table calls TRBD1, which could not be checked here. TRBV21-1 is a pseudogene locus. The material was PBMCs, mostly from graft donor cells, obtained 360 days after TCRalphabeta/CD19-depleted stem cell transplant. In DNA, the CDR3 is TGTGCCAGCGCCCTAACAGGGCAAAGTCCGTGCAATGAGCAGTTCTTC. Residues: CASALTGQSPCNEQFF.